Listed here are 18 T cell receptor beta chains from one sample, sequenced in a study of graft-versus-host responses after intestinal transplantation. Produced via immunoSEQ multiplex PCR; TCRdb's table is partial and in-frame only. The data hold 35,000 to 50,000 clones, with over 85% observed a single time. The material sequenced was PBMCs, taken approximately 350 days after intestinal transplant. The receptors come from a human patient who received an intestinal transplant, so some T cells may come from the graft donor.

The CDR3 DNA sequence: TGCGCCAGCAACCAGGGGCCCAATGATGAGCAGTTCTTC. It specifies CASNQGPNDEQFF. This sequence joins TRBV10-1 and TRBJ2-1; tentatively, D is TRBD1 (6 bases). The germline CDR1 and CDR2 sequences are WNHNN and SYGVQD (reference sequence). Deletions cut 7 bases from V and 8 bases from J, with 15 bases between. The CDR3 is made up of 13 amino acids.

The chain joins TRBV11-3 to TRBJ2-7; possibly TRBD1 or TRBD2 for D (7 bases each). Per the germline V gene, CDR1 is SGHNT and CDR2 is YENEEA. The V end was cut by 4 bases, the J end by 0 bases, with 10 bases between. The CDR3 length is 14 residues. The CDR3 sequence is CASSSGGASYEQYF. CDR3 DNA: TGTGCCAGCAGCTCAGGGGGGGCCTCCTACGAGCAGTACTTC.

The chain links TRBV6-1 to TRBJ2-2; 11 bases match TRBD1. Losses at the gene ends were 6 bases for V and 4 bases for J; bases not matched to a gene: 4. This CDR3 is 15 amino acids long. Per the germline V gene, CDR1 is MNHNS and CDR2 is SASEGT. CDR3: CASSRTGGGTGELFF. In nucleotides, the CDR3 is TGTGCCAGCAGCAGGACAGGGGGCGGCACCGGGGAGCTGTTTTTT.

The chain recombines TRBV10-1 with TRBJ2-5; TRBD1 aligns across 10 bases. V lost 3 bases and J lost 2; bases outside the gene matches: 6. The CDR3 spans 16 residues. Germline lookup yields CDR1 WNHNN and CDR2 SYGVQD (reference sequence). This CDR3 is CASSDSGTGEQETQYF. DNA for the CDR3: TGCGCCAGCAGTGATTCCGGGACAGGGGAGCAAGAGACCCAGTACTTC.

The V and J genes are TRBV7-3 and TRBJ1-1; D is perhaps TRBD1 (5 bases). The germline V and J ends were trimmed by 1 base and 0 bases, with 12 bases remaining between them. The length of the CDR3 is 16 residues. Germline assignment: CDR1 SGHTA and CDR2 FQGTGA. The CDR3 loop is CASSLKGTPLNTEAFF. In DNA form, the CDR3 reads TGTGCCAGCAGCTTAAAGGGGACCCCCCTGAACACTGAAGCTTTCTTT.

The J gene is TRBJ1-1, the V gene TRBV10-3; D may be TRBD1 (5 bases). This CDR3 has 13 residues. V shed 7 bases and J shed 3 bases, with 12 bases lying between them. Germline assignment: CDR1 ENHRY and CDR2 SYGVKD. The CDR3 is CAINGAQDTEAFF. CDR3 in DNA: TGTGCCATCAATGGCGCACAGGACACTGAAGCTTTCTTT.

The genes are TRBV28 and TRBJ1-2; TRBD1 matches at 9 bases. The CDR3 sequence is 17 residues long. Germline V lookup: CDR1 MDHEN, CDR2 SYDVKM. V dropped 7 bases and J dropped 4; count of bases not matched to a gene: 16. DNA for the CDR3: TGTGCCAGCACGAGCCCCTCCCCCGGGACAGGGAGCTATGGCTACACCTTC. This codes for CASTSPSPGTGSYGYTF.

CDR3 loop: CASSLAGVWGETQYF. DNA for the CDR3: TGTGCCAGCAGCTTGGCAGGTGTATGGGGAGAGACCCAGTACTTC. The chain carries TRBV7-3 and TRBJ2-5; D call uncertain. V gave up 3 bases and J gave up 4 bases, with 15 bases separating them. Germline V lookup: CDR1 SGHTA, CDR2 FQGTGA. The CDR3 runs to 15 residues. The variable domain in full, completed from reference TRBV7-3 and TRBJ2-5, reads GAGVSQTPSNKVTEKGKYVELRCDPISGHTALYWYRQSLGQGPEFLIYFQGTGAADDSGLPNDRFFAVRPEGSVSTLKIQRTERGDSAVYLCASSLAGVWGETQYFGPGTRLLVL.

The gene calls are TRBV4-1 and TRBJ1-1; D is uncertain. This CDR3 has 13 amino acids. The germline gives CDR1 MGHRA, CDR2 YSYEKL. The V and J ends lost 1 base and 1 base respectively, with 4 bases between them. The CDR3 here is CASSQGQNTEAFF. CDR3 sequence (DNA): TGCGCCAGCAGCCAAGGACAGAACACTGAAGCTTTCTTT.

The rearrangement links TRBV6-5 to TRBJ1-2; D is possibly TRBD1 (6 bases). In germline, CDR1 is MNHEY, CDR2 SVGAGI. CDR3 length equals 12 residues. Trimming shortened V by 5 bases and J by 4 bases, and 8 bases separated the two germline ends. The CDR3 protein is CASSKDSYGYTF. The CDR3 nucleotides read TGTGCCAGCAGTAAGGACAGCTATGGCTACACCTTC.

The rearrangement joins TRBV10-2 to TRBJ1-6, with a tentative D call TRBD1 (6 bases). Germline CDR1 WSHSY, CDR2 SAAADI. The germline V and J ends were trimmed by 6 bases and 10 bases, with 13 bases remaining between them. The CDR3 runs to 13 residues. CDR3 bases: TGCGCCAGCAGCTCACAGGGAAAGTCACCCCTCCACTTT. As protein: CASSSQGKSPLHF.

This clone was counted between two and nine times. V and J are TRBV10-2 and TRBJ1-3, with D maybe TRBD1 (6 bases). This CDR3 has 13 amino acids. Germline CDR1 reads WSHSY; CDR2 reads SAAADI. V dropped 8 bases and J dropped 4 bases, with 12 bases sitting between them. The CDR3 coding sequence is TGCGCCAGCTCAGGGGTATACGGAAACACCATATATTTT. Amino acid sequence: CASSGVYGNTIYF.

The CDR3 DNA reads as TGTGCCAGCAGCTCCCAATTACAGGGGCCTCCGGAAAAACTGTTTTTT. Translated, it gives CASSSQLQGPPEKLFF. V and J are TRBV7-3 and TRBJ1-4; 7 bases map to TRBD1. This CDR3 has 16 residues. Germline V gives CDR1 SGHTA, CDR2 FQGTGA. V was clipped by 4 bases and J by 8 bases; unmatched bases: 13.

The chain carries TRBV6-5 and TRBJ2-5; D possibly corresponds to TRBD1 (6 bases). Trimming took 5 bases from V and 7 from J, leaving 11 bases between them. This CDR3 is built from 12 residues. Germline CDR1 and CDR2: MNHEY and SVGAGI. CDR3 in amino acids: CASSHQQGTQYF. The CDR3 DNA follows: TGTGCCAGCAGTCACCAACAGGGGACCCAGTACTTC.

The chain recombines TRBV4-1 with TRBJ2-1; 9 positions agree with TRBD1. The CDR3 has 17 residues. The germline V gene encodes CDR1 MGHRA and CDR2 YSYEKL. After removal of 3 bases from V and 7 bases from J, the junction contained 13 bases not matched to a gene. CDR3 region: CASSHVNRDRDRNEQFF. The CDR3 DNA reads as TGCGCCAGCAGCCACGTTAACCGGGACAGGGATAGGAATGAGCAGTTCTTC.

A remark on this clone: The CDR3 does not end in the conserved phenylalanine or tryptophan, so this is likely a read error. The DNA is left out, because the CDR3 cannot be placed on it with certainty; the CDR3 is given as TCRdb lists it. The chain is built from TRBV10-3 and TRBJ1-1; the table assigns TRBD1, which was not confirmed against the DNA. The CDR3 region is 12 residues in length, termini included. Germline CDR1 is ENHRY and CDR2 is SYGVKD. The CDR3 reads CAISEGTGSWAR.

The V and J genes are TRBV11-2 and TRBJ2-1; TRBD1 is a possible D gene (5 bases). The CDR3 runs to 15 residues. Deletions cut 7 bases from V and 6 bases from J, with 19 bases between. Germline CDR1 and CDR2: SGHAT and FQNNGV. The CDR3 loop is CASTNGALFPNEQFF. The CDR3 region has the DNA TGTGCCAGCACCAATGGGGCTTTATTCCCCAATGAGCAGTTCTTC.

The rearrangement joins TRBV30 to TRBJ2-7; possible D gene TRBD1, 5 bases. V lost 0 bases, J lost 4 bases, and 19 bases lay in between. This CDR3 has 16 residues. Germline-derived CDR1 and CDR2 are GTSNPN and SVGIG (reference sequence). Here the CDR3 DNA reads TGTGCCTGGAGTGTCAGGGCTGTCATTGTGTCTTACGAGCAGTACTTC. Protein sequence: CAWSVRAVIVSYEQYF.